The source of this TCR beta chain is a study of CD8+ T cells in alopecia areata. Findings and limits, study-wide: Numerous expanded lesional clones remained in scalp and blood during tofacitinib. The study found tofacitinib significantly decreased scalp clonality and expanded CD8+ clones among the top 100.

Treatment indicated: oral pan-JAK inhibitor, 5-10 mg twice daily. The researchers isolated CD4+ and CD8+ T cells from PBMCs by sorting. Sequencing used cDNA as its template, made by extracting RNA and reverse transcribing it. Sequencing used immunoSEQ multiplex PCR; TCRdb keeps in-frame clones, though not all of them. The sample shows 200,000 or so clones, 35% to 45% of them seen only once. In regard to this clone: Its antigen remains unknown.

Trimming removed 6 bases at V and 9 bases at J, with 12 bases between. This CDR3 region has 12 residues. Per the germline V gene, CDR1 is MNHEY and CDR2 is SVGAGI. This specimen was CD4+ T cells sorted from blood, taken at approximately week 30, from a patient treated with tofacitinib. The rearrangement links TRBV6-5 to TRBJ2-1, with D uncertain. This sequence originates from a human donor with alopecia areata. CDR3 in amino acids: CASRDARGEQFF. In DNA, the CDR3 is TGTGCCAGCAGAGACGCCCGAGGTGAGCAGTTCTTC.